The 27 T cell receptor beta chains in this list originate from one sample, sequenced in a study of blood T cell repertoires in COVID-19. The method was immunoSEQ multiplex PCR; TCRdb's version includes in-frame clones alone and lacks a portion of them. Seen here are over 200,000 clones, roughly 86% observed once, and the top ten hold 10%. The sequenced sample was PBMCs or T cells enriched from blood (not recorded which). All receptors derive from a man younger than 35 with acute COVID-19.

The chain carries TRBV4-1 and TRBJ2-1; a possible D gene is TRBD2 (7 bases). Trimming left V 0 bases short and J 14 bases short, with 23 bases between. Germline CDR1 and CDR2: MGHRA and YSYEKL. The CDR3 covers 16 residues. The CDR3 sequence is CASSQDRGVGGMSKFF. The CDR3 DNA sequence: TGCGCCAGCAGCCAAGATCGGGGGGTAGGGGGGATGAGCAAGTTCTTC.

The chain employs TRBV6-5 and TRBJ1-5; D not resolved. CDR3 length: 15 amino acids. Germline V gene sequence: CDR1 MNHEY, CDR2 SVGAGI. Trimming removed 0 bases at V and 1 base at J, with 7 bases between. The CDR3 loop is CASSYSAASNQPQHF. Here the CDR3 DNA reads TGTGCCAGCAGTTACTCAGCGGCCAGCAATCAGCCCCAGCATTTT.

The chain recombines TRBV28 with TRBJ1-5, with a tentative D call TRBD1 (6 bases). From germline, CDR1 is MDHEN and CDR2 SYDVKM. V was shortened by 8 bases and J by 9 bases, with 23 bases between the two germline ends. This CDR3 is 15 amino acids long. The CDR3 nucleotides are TGTGCCAGCTCAGGGGCAGGGGAACTCACGTCGCCCCAGCATTTT. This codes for CASSGAGELTSPQHF.

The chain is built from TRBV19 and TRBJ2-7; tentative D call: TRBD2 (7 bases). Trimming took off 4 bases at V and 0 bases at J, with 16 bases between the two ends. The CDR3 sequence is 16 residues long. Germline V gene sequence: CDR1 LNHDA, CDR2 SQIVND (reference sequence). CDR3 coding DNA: TGTGCCAGTAGTACTGGACAGTCGGGGGGCTCCTACGAGCAGTACTTC. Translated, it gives CASSTGQSGGSYEQYF.

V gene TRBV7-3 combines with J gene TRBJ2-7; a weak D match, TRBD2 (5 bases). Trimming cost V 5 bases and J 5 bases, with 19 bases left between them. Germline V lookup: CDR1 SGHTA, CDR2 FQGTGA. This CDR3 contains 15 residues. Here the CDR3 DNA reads TGTGCCAGCAGCCCCGCTGGGGTGGATAGCGACGAGCAGTACTTC. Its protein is CASSPAGVDSDEQYF. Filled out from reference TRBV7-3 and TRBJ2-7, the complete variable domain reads GAGVSQTPSNKVTEKGKYVELRCDPISGHTALYWYRQSLGQGPEFLIYFQGTGAADDSGLPNDRFFAVRPEGSVSTLKIQRTERGDSAVYLCASSPAGVDSDEQYFGPGTRLTVT.

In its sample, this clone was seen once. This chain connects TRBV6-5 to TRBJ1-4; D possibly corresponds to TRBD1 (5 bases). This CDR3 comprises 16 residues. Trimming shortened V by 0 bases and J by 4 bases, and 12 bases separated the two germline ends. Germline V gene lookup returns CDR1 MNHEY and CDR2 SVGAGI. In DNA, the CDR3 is TGTGCCAGCAGTTACTCGATTTACAGGATTAATGAAAAACTGTTTTTT. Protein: CASSYSIYRINEKLFF.

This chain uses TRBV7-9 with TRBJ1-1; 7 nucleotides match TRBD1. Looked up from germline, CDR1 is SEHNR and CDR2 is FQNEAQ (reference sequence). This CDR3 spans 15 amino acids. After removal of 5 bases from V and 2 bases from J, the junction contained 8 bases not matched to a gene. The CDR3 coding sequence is TGTGCCAGCAGCGTCAGGACAGGCTCCAACACTGAAGCTTTCTTT. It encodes CASSVRTGSNTEAFF.

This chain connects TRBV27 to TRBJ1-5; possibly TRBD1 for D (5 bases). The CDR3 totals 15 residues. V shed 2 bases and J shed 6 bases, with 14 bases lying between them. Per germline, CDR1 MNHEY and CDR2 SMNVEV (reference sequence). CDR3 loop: CASSLNGGGGQPQHF. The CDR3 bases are TGTGCCAGCAGTTTAAATGGGGGAGGAGGTCAGCCCCAGCATTTT.

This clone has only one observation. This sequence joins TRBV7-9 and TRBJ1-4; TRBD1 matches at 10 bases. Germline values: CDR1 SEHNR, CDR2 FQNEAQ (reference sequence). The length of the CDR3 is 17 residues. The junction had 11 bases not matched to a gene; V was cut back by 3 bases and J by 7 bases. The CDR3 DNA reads TGTGCCAGCAGCTTGTCGACAGGGGGCTCGATGCTTGAAAAACTGTTTTTT. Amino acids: CASSLSTGGSMLEKLFF.

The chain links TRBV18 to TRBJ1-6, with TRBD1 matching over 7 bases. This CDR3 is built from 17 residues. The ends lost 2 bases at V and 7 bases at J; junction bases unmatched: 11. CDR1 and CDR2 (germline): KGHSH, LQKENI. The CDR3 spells CASSPAMTGFGNSPLHF. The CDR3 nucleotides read TGTGCCAGCTCACCAGCGATGACAGGGTTTGGGAATTCACCCCTCCACTTT.

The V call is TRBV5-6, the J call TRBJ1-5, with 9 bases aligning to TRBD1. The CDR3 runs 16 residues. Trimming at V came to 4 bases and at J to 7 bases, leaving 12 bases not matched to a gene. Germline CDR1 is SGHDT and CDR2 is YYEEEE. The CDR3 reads CASSPTGQGVDQPQHF. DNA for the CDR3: TGTGCCAGCAGCCCTACGGGACAGGGCGTGGACCAGCCCCAGCATTTT.

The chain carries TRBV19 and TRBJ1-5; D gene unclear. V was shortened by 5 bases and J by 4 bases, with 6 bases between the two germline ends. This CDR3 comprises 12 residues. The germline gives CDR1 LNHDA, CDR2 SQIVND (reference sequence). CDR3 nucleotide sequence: TGTGCCAGTAGTTTCCCAAATCAGCCCCAGCATTTT. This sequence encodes CASSFPNQPQHF.

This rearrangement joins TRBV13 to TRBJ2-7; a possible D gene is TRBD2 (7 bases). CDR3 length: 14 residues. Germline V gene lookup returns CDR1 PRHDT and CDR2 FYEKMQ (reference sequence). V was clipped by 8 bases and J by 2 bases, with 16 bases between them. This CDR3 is CASRSAGAPYEQYF. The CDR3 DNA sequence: TGTGCCAGCCGGTCTGCGGGGGCCCCCTACGAGCAGTACTTC.

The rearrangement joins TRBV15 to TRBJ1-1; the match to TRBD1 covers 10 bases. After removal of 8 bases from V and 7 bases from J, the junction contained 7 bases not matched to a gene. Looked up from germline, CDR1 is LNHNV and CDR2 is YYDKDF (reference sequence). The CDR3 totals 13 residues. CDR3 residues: CATGGQGLLEAFF. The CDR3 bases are TGTGCCACCGGGGGACAGGGGCTTCTTGAAGCTTTCTTT.

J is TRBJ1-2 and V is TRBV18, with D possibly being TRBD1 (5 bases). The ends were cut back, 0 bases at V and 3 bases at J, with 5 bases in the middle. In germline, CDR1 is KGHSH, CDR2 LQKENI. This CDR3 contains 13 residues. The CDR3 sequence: CASSPPTDYGYTF. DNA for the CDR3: TGTGCCAGCTCACCACCGACAGACTATGGCTACACCTTC.

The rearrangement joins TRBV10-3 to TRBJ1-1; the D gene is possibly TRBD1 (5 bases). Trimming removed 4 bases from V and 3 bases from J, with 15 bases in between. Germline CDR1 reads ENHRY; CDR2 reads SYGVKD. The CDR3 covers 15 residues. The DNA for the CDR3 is TGTGCCATCAGTGCACTAAGGGGATCGGACACTGAAGCTTTCTTT. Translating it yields CAISALRGSDTEAFF.

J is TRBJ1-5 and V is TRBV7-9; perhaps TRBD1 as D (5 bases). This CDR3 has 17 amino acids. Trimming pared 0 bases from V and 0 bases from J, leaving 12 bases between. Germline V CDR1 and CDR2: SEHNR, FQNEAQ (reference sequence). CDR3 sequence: CASSLAPRAASNQPQHF. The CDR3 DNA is TGTGCCAGCAGCTTAGCCCCCAGGGCCGCTAGCAATCAGCCCCAGCATTTT.

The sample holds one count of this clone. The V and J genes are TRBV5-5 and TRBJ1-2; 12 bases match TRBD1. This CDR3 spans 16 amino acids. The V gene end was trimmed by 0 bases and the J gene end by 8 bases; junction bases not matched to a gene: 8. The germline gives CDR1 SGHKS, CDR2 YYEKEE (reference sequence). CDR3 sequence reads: CASSLGDRGREDGYTF. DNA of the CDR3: TGTGCCAGCAGCTTGGGGGACAGGGGGCGTGAAGACGGCTACACCTTC.

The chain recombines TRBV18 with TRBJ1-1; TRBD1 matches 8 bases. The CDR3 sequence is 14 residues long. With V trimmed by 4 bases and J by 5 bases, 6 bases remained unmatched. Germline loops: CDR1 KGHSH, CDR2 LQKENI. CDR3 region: CASSLGQGRTEAFF. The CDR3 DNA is TGTGCCAGCTCACTCGGACAGGGCAGGACTGAAGCTTTCTTT.

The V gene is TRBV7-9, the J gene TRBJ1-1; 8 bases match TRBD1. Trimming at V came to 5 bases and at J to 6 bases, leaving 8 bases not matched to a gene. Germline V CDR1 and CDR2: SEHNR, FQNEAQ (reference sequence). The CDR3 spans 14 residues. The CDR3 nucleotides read TGTGCCAGCAGCCCCCGACAGGGGTCTTCTGAAGCTTTCTTT. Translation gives CASSPRQGSSEAFF.

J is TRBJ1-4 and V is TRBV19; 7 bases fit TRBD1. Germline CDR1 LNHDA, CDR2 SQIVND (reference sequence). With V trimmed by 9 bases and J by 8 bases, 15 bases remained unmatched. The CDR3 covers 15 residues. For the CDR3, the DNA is TGTGCCAGCGGGGACCTACAGGGGTTCGAGGAAAAACTGTTTTTT. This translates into CASGDLQGFEEKLFF.

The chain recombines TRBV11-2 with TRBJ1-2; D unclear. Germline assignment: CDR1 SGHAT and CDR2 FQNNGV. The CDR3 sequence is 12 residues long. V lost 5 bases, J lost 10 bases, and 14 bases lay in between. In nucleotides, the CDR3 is TGTGCCAGCAGCCCTCGTCCAGGCCCCTACACCTTC. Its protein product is CASSPRPGPYTF.

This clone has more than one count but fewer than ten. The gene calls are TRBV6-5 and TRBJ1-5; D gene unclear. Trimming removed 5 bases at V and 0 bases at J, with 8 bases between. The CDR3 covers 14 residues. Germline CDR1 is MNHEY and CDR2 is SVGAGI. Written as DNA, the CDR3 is TGTGCCAGCAGTCAGGATTATAGCAATCAGCCCCAGCATTTT. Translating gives CASSQDYSNQPQHF.

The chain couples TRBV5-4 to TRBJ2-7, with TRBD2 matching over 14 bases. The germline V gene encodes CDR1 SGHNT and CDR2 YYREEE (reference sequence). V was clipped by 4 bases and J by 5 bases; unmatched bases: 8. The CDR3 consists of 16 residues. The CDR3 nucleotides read TGTGCCAGCAGCGTCTATCCGGGACTAGCGGGAGACGAGCAGTACTTC. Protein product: CASSVYPGLAGDEQYF.

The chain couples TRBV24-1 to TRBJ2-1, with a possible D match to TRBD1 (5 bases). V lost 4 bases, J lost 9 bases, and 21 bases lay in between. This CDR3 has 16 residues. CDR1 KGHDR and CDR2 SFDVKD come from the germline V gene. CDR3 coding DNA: TGTGCCACCAGTGACACAAGGGTCCAGGGATGGGGTGAGCAGTTCTTC. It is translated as CATSDTRVQGWGEQFF.

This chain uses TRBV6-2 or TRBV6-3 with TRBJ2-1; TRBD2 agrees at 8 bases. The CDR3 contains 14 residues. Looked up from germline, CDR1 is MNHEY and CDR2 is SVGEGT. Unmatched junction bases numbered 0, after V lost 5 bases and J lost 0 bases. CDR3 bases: TGTGCCAGCAGTCTAGCGGGCTCCTACAATGAGCAGTTCTTC. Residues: CASSLAGSYNEQFF.

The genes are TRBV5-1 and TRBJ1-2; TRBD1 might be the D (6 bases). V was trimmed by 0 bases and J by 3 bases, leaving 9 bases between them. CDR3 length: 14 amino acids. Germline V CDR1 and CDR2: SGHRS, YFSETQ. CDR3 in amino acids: CASSLVTGYYGYTF. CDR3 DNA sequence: TGCGCCAGCAGCTTGGTTACAGGGTACTATGGCTACACCTTC. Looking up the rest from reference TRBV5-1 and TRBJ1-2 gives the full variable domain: KAGVTQTPRYLIKTRGQQVTLSCSPISGHRSVSWYQQTPGQGLQFLFEYFSETQRNKGNFPGRFSGRQFSNSRSEMNVSTLELGDSALYLCASSLVTGYYGYTFGSGTRLTVV.